This is a list of T cell receptor beta chains from one sample in a study of T cell changes during pregnancy in multiple sclerosis. Sequencing used immunoSEQ multiplex PCR; TCRdb keeps in-frame clones, though not all of them. The table lists around 110,000 clones, around nine tenths of them singletons. This specimen consisted of peripheral blood, obtained in the third trimester of pregnancy. The receptors originated from a female donor with multiple sclerosis, enrolled in a pregnancy study. The CDR3 runs from the conserved cysteine through the conserved F or W. A D gene is named only where the DNA matches it firmly. Some rows have no size entry. The others give once, few or many, or a class for an expanded clone.

TRBJ2-1	TRBD2	TRBV7-3	-	TGTGCCAGCAGCTTGGCGGGAGTACGTAATGAGCAGTTCTTC	CASSLAGVRNEQFF
TRBJ2-7	-	TRBV6-1	-	TGTGCCAGCAGTGCGGGGGACCTAACCTACGAGCAGTACTTC	CASSAGDLTYEQYF
TRBJ1-3	-	TRBV6-6	-	TGTGCCAGCAGTTACACGACAGGTATCTCTGGAAACACCATATATTTT	CASSYTTGISGNTIYF
TRBJ2-5	TRBD2	TRBV29-1	-	TGCAGCGTTCGTCCTAGCGGGAGGGCCAAAGAGACCCAGTACTTC	CSVRPSGRAKETQYF
TRBJ1-2	TRBD1	TRBV19	-	TGTGCCAGTAGTATTGGAGGGGGACAGGGCCGAGGAGGCTACACCTTC	CASSIGGGQGRGGYTF
TRBJ2-7	TRBD2	TRBV7-2	-	TGTGCCAGCAGCCTCCGGGGGGGGCGAGCGGGGGGTGTCTACGAGCAGTACTTC	CASSLRGGRAGGVYEQYF
TRBJ1-1	TRBD1	TRBV5-4	-	TGTGCCAGCAGACCCCGGACAGGGGGGACTGAAGCTTTCTTT	CASRPRTGGTEAFF
TRBJ1-4	TRBD1	TRBV28	once	TGTGCCAGCAGGTGGACAGGGGATAATGAAAAACTGTTTTTT	CASRWTGDNEKLFF
TRBJ2-1	TRBD2	TRBV11-2	-	TGTGCCAGCAGCTTAGGCGAGCGGGAGCACAATGAGCAGTTCTTC	CASSLGEREHNEQFF
TRBJ1-1	-	TRBV2	-	TGTGCCAGCCGGCAGGGTCCTATGACTGAAGCTTTCTTT	CASRQGPMTEAFF
TRBJ1-5	-	TRBV19	few	TGTGCCAGTAGTATCTCGGGGGATGGCAATCAGCCCCAGCATTTT	CASSISGDGNQPQHF
TRBJ2-1	-	TRBV5-1	-	TGCGCCAGCAGGACCCCGGGACTCACGTTAAACTACAATGAGCAGTTCTTC	CASRTPGLTLNYNEQFF
TRBJ1-3	-	TRBV6-5	-	TGTGCCAGCAGTTACCAAAGGAGCTCTGGAAACACCATATATTTT	CASSYQRSSGNTIYF
TRBJ2-5	-	TRBV9	-	TGTGCCAGCAGCGTCGGTAGCGCGCAAGAGACCCAGTACTTC	CASSVGSAQETQYF
TRBJ2-3	-	TRBV6-5	-	TGTGCCAGCAGTCGGGGGGCTAGCACAGATACGCAGTATTTT	CASSRGASTDTQYF
TRBJ2-5	-	TRBV4-1	-	TGCGCCAGCAGCCAAGATGAAGGAGCTTACCAAGAGACCCAGTACTTC	CASSQDEGAYQETQYF
TRBJ2-3	TRBD2	TRBV6-4	-	TGTGCCAGCAGCGTTGGGACTAGCGGGAGCACAGATACGCAGTATTTT	CASSVGTSGSTDTQYF
TRBJ1-2	-	TRBV2	few	TGTGCCAGCATAAGGGGTTGGGGCTATGGCTACACCTTC	CASIRGWGYGYTF
TRBJ1-6	-	TRBV6-6	-	TGTGCCAGCGCGCTCGGAATTGCGGCACCCCTCCACTTT	CASALGIAAPLHF
TRBJ1-1	-	TRBV11-2	few	TGTGCCAGCAGCTTTGACATGAACACTGAAGCTTTCTTT	CASSFDMNTEAFF
TRBJ2-1	-	TRBV5-1	once	TGCGCCAGCAGCCCCCGACAGGCCTACAATGAGCAGTTCTTC	CASSPRQAYNEQFF
TRBJ2-2	-	TRBV19	once	TGTGCCAGTAGTATCCTAAACACCGGGGAGCTGTTTTTT	CASSILNTGELFF
TRBJ2-2	-	TRBV27	-	TGTGCCAGCAGTTTTTGGGAGACCGGGGAGCTGTTTTTT	CASSFWETGELFF
TRBJ2-1	TRBD1	TRBV2	-	TGTGCCAGCAGTGTACGAAACAGGGGCAATGAGCAGTTCTTC	CASSVRNRGNEQFF
TRBJ1-5	-	TRBV6-5	-	TGTGCCAGCAGTCCCGCCGGTGGTAGCAATCAGCCCCAGCATTTT	CASSPAGGSNQPQHF
TRBJ2-4	-	TRBV5-1	-	TGCGCCAGCAGGTTTGCGATGGGTCAGGGGAACATTCAGTACTTC	CASRFAMGQGNIQYF
TRBJ1-1	-	TRBV18	-	TGTGCCAGCTCAGCCCGAGTGACTGAAGCTTTCTTT	CASSARVTEAFF
TRBJ1-4	-	TRBV15	-	TGTGCCACCAGCAGAGAGGGTTCAGGGTCAGGTGAAAAACTGTTTTTT	CATSREGSGSGEKLFF
TRBJ1-3	TRBD1	TRBV7-9	-	TGTGCCAGCAGCGGTCCCAAGGGGGCATACACCATATATTTT	CASSGPKGAYTIYF
TRBJ2-2	-	TRBV4-1	once	TGCGCCAGCAGCCAAGAGCATAGCGGTGGGGTCGTTCACACCGGGGAGCTGTTTTTT	CASSQEHSGGVVHTGELFF
TRBJ1-3	TRBD1	TRBV7-9	-	TGTGCCAGCAGCTTAGGGGACAGGCCGGGAAACACCATATATTTT	CASSLGDRPGNTIYF
TRBJ1-3	-	TRBV7-9	-	TGTGCCAGCTCCATGACAGACTCTGGAAACACCATATATTTT	CASSMTDSGNTIYF
TRBJ1-3	TRBD1	TRBV19	-	TGTGCCAGTAGTATCGATGGGGACAGCTCTGGAAACACCATATATTTT	CASSIDGDSSGNTIYF
TRBJ2-1	-	TRBV19	once	TGTGCCAGTGGAGGGACAGATTATGGGGAGCAGTTCTTC	CASGGTDYGEQFF
TRBJ1-5	TRBD1	TRBV30	-	TGTGCCTGGGGTCAAGGACAGGGGGGTAATCAGCCCCAGCATTTT	CAWGQGQGGNQPQHF
TRBJ2-5	-	TRBV9	-	TGTGCCAGCAGCGTAGACACGAACCAAGAGACCCAGTACTTC	CASSVDTNQETQYF
TRBJ1-3	-	TRBV19	-	TGTGCCAGTAGTTCACTACAGGGCTCTGGAAACACCATATATTTT	CASSSLQGSGNTIYF
TRBJ1-3	-	TRBV5-8	-	TGTGCCAGCAGCCGGACAGTAGGAAACACCATATATTTT	CASSRTVGNTIYF
TRBJ1-3	-	TRBV5-1	-	TGCGCCAGCAGCTTACTCGGGTCCAACTCTGGAAACACCATATATTTT	CASSLLGSNSGNTIYF
TRBJ1-2	TRBD1	TRBV10-3	-	TGTGCCATCAGGGGGGAGCGGACAGGGGCGTATGGCTACACCTTC	CAIRGERTGAYGYTF
TRBJ2-7	TRBD2	TRBV6-5	-	TGTGCCAGCAGTTATTTTGGGGCTAGCGGGAGTCACGAGCAGTACTTC	CASSYFGASGSHEQYF
TRBJ2-6	TRBD2	TRBV7-2	-	TGTGCCAGCAGCTCCCAGTGGGGGGGGAGGTGGGCCAACGTCCTGACTTTC	CASSSQWGGRWANVLTF
TRBJ1-4	-	TRBV5-5	few	TGTGCCAGCAGCCAACTCGGACAGACAAATGAAAAACTGTTTTTT	CASSQLGQTNEKLFF
TRBJ1-1	TRBD1	TRBV10-2	-	TGCGCCAGCAGTGAGGCCGGGACAGGCCCCAGCACTGAAGCTTTCTTT	CASSEAGTGPSTEAFF
TRBJ2-5	TRBD2	TRBV7-9	-	TGTGCCAGCAGCCAACGGACTAGCGGGGAGACCCAGTACTTC	CASSQRTSGETQYF
TRBJ1-2	-	TRBV18	-	TGTGCCAGCTCCGCAGGGGTTAGCTATGGCTACACCTTC	CASSAGVSYGYTF
TRBJ2-1	TRBD2	TRBV7-9	-	TGTGCCGGCGGGACTAGCGGAACCATCTACAATGAGCAGTTCTTC	CAGGTSGTIYNEQFF
TRBJ2-7	TRBD1	TRBV19	-	TGTGCCAGTAGTGTCGACAGGGCTTCCTACGAGCAGTACTTC	CASSVDRASYEQYF
TRBJ2-3	-	TRBV21-1	once	TGTGCCAGCAGCAAAAAGGGACTAGCCATTAAGGATACGCAGTATTTT	CASSKKGLAIKDTQYF
TRBJ2-3	TRBD1	TRBV27	-	TGTGCCAGCAGTTCCAGGGGGGATACGCAGTATTTT	CASSSRGDTQYF
TRBJ2-3	-	TRBV5-5	-	TGTGCCAGCAGCCCTGACTTTTCCCGAATCACAGATACGCAGTATTTT	CASSPDFSRITDTQYF
TRBJ1-2	TRBD1	TRBV5-4	-	TGTGCCAGCAGCCCCCCGGGACAGGGGACCGCCTATGGCTACACCTTC	CASSPPGQGTAYGYTF
TRBJ2-1	TRBD2	TRBV7-3	-	TGTGCCAGCAGCTCGCTAGCGGGTCCCCTCCATGAGCAGTTCTTC	CASSSLAGPLHEQFF
TRBJ2-3	TRBD2	TRBV5-4	-	TGTGCCAGCAGCTTGCTCGGGGGGGGCACAGATACGCAGTATTTT	CASSLLGGGTDTQYF
TRBJ2-5	TRBD1	TRBV10-3	-	TGTGCCATCAGTGAGTTCCAGGGGGCCGCACAAGAGACCCAGTACTTC	CAISEFQGAAQETQYF
TRBJ2-7	-	TRBV28	once	TGTGCCAGCTCGTCCGGGCCGGGGGACGAGCAGTACTTC	CASSSGPGDEQYF
TRBJ2-2	TRBD2	TRBV7-3	once	TGTGCCAGCAGCTTAAATCGGCTAGCGGCCGGGGAGCTGTTTTTT	CASSLNRLAAGELFF
TRBJ2-3	-	TRBV19	-	TGTGCCAGTAGTATGGGGCTTGGAAACACAGATACGCAGTATTTT	CASSMGLGNTDTQYF